This T cell receptor (beta chain) was captured by sequencing in a study of T cell responses to AZD1222 COVID-19 vaccine. About the research overall: Second-dose intervals near 4 or 12 weeks were combined.

Clones were read by immunoSEQ multiplex PCR, and TCRdb kept only the in-frame ones, dropping some. Of 85,000 to 130,000 clones detected, roughly 91% appear once; the ten largest clones hold 16%. The germline V and J ends were trimmed by 3 bases and 3 bases, with 12 bases remaining between them. The CDR3 spans 14 residues. The germline V gene encodes CDR1 MDHEN and CDR2 SYDVKM. To note about this clone: Its matching antigen is unknown.

Study-wide results and caveats: Donors were mostly white British, more females; clonal diversity possibly underestimated.

The receptor was derived from an adult in good health. The sample was peripheral blood, taken on day 0 of AZD1222 vaccination. The rearrangement uses TRBV28 and TRBJ2-7; tentative D call: TRBD2 (6 bases). The CDR3 loop reads CASSLGGSVYEQYF. The CDR3 DNA sequence: TGTGCCAGCAGTTTGGGGGGATCGGTCTACGAGCAGTACTTC.